The clone carrying this TCR beta chain has more than one count but fewer than ten. Antigen: not known. The PCR made use of 60 Vbeta and 13 Jbeta primers. Only in-frame clones appear in the TCRdb table, and some are missing; sequencing was by immunoSEQ multiplex PCR. The sample lists 90,000 to 100,000 clones; 75% to 85% were seen once. This sample is part of a study of cytomegalovirus exposure and HLA in healthy donors. Study-level background: As an earlier analysis found, 150 million to 200 million T cells yielded about 120 million unique TCR beta sequences. Of roughly 400 genotyped donors, more than 70% clustered with self-reported Caucasian donors.

General study findings and limits: Segments of the TCR beta V type were, in most cases, productive about 87% or about 30% of the time in an earlier analysis. Later examination showed HLA-associated TCR beta chains had greater clonal expansion than equally common others.

This CDR3 region has 16 residues. Deletions cut 0 bases from V and 8 bases from J, with 17 bases between. CDR1 is SGHDT and CDR2 is YYEEEE in the germline V gene. Sequencing was done on a sample of PBMCs. This receptor was taken from a woman aged 40 to 49 in good health and CMV-seronegative. The rearrangement joins TRBV5-6 to TRBJ1-4, with a weak D call TRBD1 (6 bases). For the CDR3, the DNA is TGTGCCAGCAGCTTGGGTTCCGACAGGCAGGTCGAAAAACTGTTTTTT. The encoded protein is CASSLGSDRQVEKLFF.